These T cell receptor beta chains were read from a single sample in a study of T cells in Graves' hyperthyroidism and ophthalmopathy. TCRdb analysed the multiplex PCR reads with MiXCR anew, one entry per CDR3 protein. The sample contains more than 550,000 distinct CDR3 sequences, 15% to 20% of which appear only once. The specimen was blood. These receptors all stem from a woman in her fifties or sixties with Graves' hyperthyroidism that later progressed to Graves' ophthalmopathy. The CDR3 runs from the conserved cysteine through the conserved F or W. D genes are given only for firm matches. Clone size, where shown, is once, few, many, or a class for clones that have expanded.

clone size: many
V gene: TRBV14
J gene: TRBJ2-1
D gene: .
CDR3 protein: CASSPRPGLPSYNEQFF
CDR3 DNA: TGTGCCAGCAGCCCCCGGCCGGGACTGCCATCCTACAATGAGCAGTTCTTC

clone size: many
V gene: TRBV20-1
J gene: TRBJ1-2
D gene: .
CDR3 protein: CSARAKQGPEGGYTF
CDR3 DNA: TGCAGTGCTAGAGCCAAACAGGGCCCCGAGGGTGGCTACACCTTC

clone size: many
V gene: TRBV12-3/TRBV12-4
J gene: TRBJ1-5
D gene: .
CDR3 protein: CASSRGSQPQHF
CDR3 DNA: TGTGCCAGCAGTCGGGGCAGTCAGCCCCAGCATTTT

clone size: few
V gene: TRBV5-4
J gene: TRBJ1-1
D gene: TRBD1
CDR3 protein: CASSDRTGGFEAFF
CDR3 DNA: TGTGCCAGCAGCGACCGGACAGGGGGATTTGAAGCTTTCTTT

clone size: .
V gene: TRBV25-1
J gene: TRBJ1-1
D gene: .
CDR3 protein: CASSQTGYFLEAFF
CDR3 DNA: TGTGCCAGCAGCCAAACGGGGTATTTCCTTGAAGCTTTCTTT

clone size: many
V gene: TRBV27
J gene: TRBJ2-7
D gene: TRBD2
CDR3 protein: CASSPHPGTSGDEQYF
CDR3 DNA: TGTGCCAGCAGTCCCCACCCCGGGACTAGCGGGGATGAGCAGTACTTC

clone size: few
V gene: TRBV30
J gene: TRBJ2-2
D gene: .
CDR3 protein: CAWRGDTNTGELFF
CDR3 DNA: TGTGCCTGGAGGGGGGACACTAACACCGGGGAGCTGTTTTTT

clone size: .
V gene: TRBV7-3
J gene: TRBJ2-3
D gene: .
CDR3 protein: CASSPRGDSSTDTQYF
CDR3 DNA: TGTGCCAGCAGCCCTAGGGGGGACAGTTCCACAGATACGCAGTATTTT

clone size: .
V gene: TRBV2
J gene: TRBJ2-1
D gene: TRBD2
CDR3 protein: CASSDRTSYNEQFF
CDR3 DNA: TGTGCCAGCAGTGATAGGACTAGCTACAATGAGCAGTTCTTC

clone size: few
V gene: TRBV20-1
J gene: TRBJ2-1
D gene: TRBD2
CDR3 protein: CSARDDVGGGGNEQFF
CDR3 DNA: TGCAGTGCTAGAGATGATGTTGGGGGGGGGGGGAATGAGCAGTTCTTC

clone size: .
V gene: TRBV9
J gene: TRBJ2-3
D gene: TRBD2
CDR3 protein: CASSVSTGTSGGDTQYF
CDR3 DNA: TGTGCCAGCAGCGTATCGACCGGGACTAGCGGGGGAGATACGCAGTATTTT

clone size: many
V gene: TRBV20-1
J gene: TRBJ1-6
D gene: TRBD1
CDR3 protein: CSAGYRGLGSPLHF
CDR3 DNA: TGCAGTGCTGGGTACAGGGGGCTAGGTTCACCCCTCCACTTT

clone size: many
V gene: TRBV12-3/TRBV12-4
J gene: TRBJ1-1
D gene: TRBD1
CDR3 protein: CASSGKNRDRSFMNTEAFF
CDR3 DNA: TGTGCCAGCAGTGGGAAGAACCGGGACAGGAGTTTCATGAACACTGAAGCTTTCTTT

clone size: .
V gene: TRBV28
J gene: TRBJ1-2
D gene: .
CDR3 protein: CASSLGGANYGYTF
CDR3 DNA: TGTGCCAGCAGTTTAGGGGGAGCTAACTATGGCTACACCTTC

clone size: many
V gene: TRBV3-1
J gene: TRBJ1-4
D gene: .
CDR3 protein: CASSQDLRVEKLFF
CDR3 DNA: TGTGCCAGCAGCCAAGATCTCCGGGTTGAAAAACTGTTTTTT

clone size: few
V gene: TRBV19
J gene: TRBJ1-1
D gene: .
CDR3 protein: CASSTTRTGNTEAFF
CDR3 DNA: TGTGCCAGTAGTACCACCCGGACGGGGAACACTGAAGCTTTCTTT

clone size: many
V gene: TRBV12-3/TRBV12-4
J gene: TRBJ2-7
D gene: .
CDR3 protein: CASSFRASTPEQYF
CDR3 DNA: TGTGCCAGCAGTTTTCGGGCCTCTACCCCCGAGCAGTACTTC

clone size: .
V gene: TRBV7-9
J gene: TRBJ2-2
D gene: TRBD1
CDR3 protein: CASSLDRENTGELFF
CDR3 DNA: TGTGCCAGCAGCCTAGACAGGGAGAACACCGGGGAGCTGTTTTTT

clone size: .
V gene: TRBV3-1
J gene: TRBJ2-5
D gene: .
CDR3 protein: CASSQHRDGEETQYF
CDR3 DNA: TGTGCCAGCAGCCAACACAGGGACGGCGAGGAGACCCAGTACTTC

clone size: many
V gene: TRBV14
J gene: TRBJ2-2
D gene: TRBD2
CDR3 protein: CASSDRWLAGSGELFF
CDR3 DNA: TGTGCCAGCAGCGACCGATGGCTAGCGGGATCCGGGGAGCTGTTTTTT

clone size: few
V gene: TRBV6-2/TRBV6-3
J gene: TRBJ2-1
D gene: TRBD1
CDR3 protein: CASSSSAGQGDLSSYNEQFF
CDR3 DNA: TGTGCCAGCAGTTCTAGCGCGGGACAGGGGGATCTAAGCTCCTACAATGAGCAGTTCTTC

clone size: many
V gene: TRBV5-8
J gene: TRBJ1-1
D gene: .
CDR3 protein: CASSPMTLGGFTEAFF
CDR3 DNA: TGTGCCAGCAGCCCCATGACGCTCGGAGGGTTCACTGAAGCTTTCTTT

clone size: .
V gene: TRBV12-3/TRBV12-4
J gene: TRBJ2-7
D gene: .
CDR3 protein: CASSPHAYEQYF
CDR3 DNA: TGTGCCAGCAGCCCCCACGCGTACGAGCAGTACTTC

clone size: .
V gene: TRBV3-1
J gene: TRBJ1-1
D gene: .
CDR3 protein: CASSPGVRNTEAFF
CDR3 DNA: TGTGCCAGCAGCCCAGGAGTCCGAAACACTGAAGCTTTCTTT

clone size: few
V gene: TRBV14
J gene: TRBJ2-1
D gene: TRBD2
CDR3 protein: CASSQEWGGNNEQFF
CDR3 DNA: TGTGCCAGCAGCCAAGAATGGGGGGGGAACAATGAGCAGTTCTTC

clone size: .
V gene: TRBV27
J gene: TRBJ2-3
D gene: .
CDR3 protein: CASSPRTQTDTQYF
CDR3 DNA: TGTGCCAGCAGCCCGCGGACCCAAACAGATACGCAGTATTTT

clone size: many
V gene: TRBV18
J gene: TRBJ1-1
D gene: .
CDR3 protein: CASSPTQGRSTEAFF
CDR3 DNA: TGTGCCAGCTCACCGACGCAGGGACGGAGCACTGAAGCTTTCTTT

clone size: .
V gene: TRBV27
J gene: TRBJ1-2
D gene: .
CDR3 protein: CASSYSSSNYGYTF
CDR3 DNA: TGTGCCAGCAGTTACTCAAGTTCTAACTATGGCTACACCTTC